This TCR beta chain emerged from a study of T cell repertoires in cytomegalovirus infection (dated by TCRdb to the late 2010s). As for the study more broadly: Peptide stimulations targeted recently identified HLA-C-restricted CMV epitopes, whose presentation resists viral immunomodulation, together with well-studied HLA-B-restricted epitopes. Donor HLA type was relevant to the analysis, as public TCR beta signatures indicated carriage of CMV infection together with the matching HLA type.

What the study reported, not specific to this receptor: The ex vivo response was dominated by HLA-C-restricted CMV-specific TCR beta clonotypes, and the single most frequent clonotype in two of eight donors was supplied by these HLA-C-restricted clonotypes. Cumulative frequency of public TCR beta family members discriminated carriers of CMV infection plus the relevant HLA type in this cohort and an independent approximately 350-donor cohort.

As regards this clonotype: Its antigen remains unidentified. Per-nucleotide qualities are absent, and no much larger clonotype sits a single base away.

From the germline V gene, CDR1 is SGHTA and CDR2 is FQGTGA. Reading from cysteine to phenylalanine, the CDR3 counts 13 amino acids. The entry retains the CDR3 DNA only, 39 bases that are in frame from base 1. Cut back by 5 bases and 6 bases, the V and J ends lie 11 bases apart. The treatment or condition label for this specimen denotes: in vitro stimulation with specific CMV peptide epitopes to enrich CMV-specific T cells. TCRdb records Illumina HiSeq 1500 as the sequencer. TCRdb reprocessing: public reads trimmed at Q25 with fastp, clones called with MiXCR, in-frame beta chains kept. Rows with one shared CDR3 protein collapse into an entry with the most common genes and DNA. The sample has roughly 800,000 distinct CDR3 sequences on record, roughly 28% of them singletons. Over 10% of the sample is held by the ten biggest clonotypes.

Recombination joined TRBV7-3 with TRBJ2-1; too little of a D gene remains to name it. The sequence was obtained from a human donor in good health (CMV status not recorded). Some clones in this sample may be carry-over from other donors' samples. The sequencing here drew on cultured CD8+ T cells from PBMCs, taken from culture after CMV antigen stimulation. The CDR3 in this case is CASSPSVSNEQFF. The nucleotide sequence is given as TGTGCCAGCAGCCCCTCCGTTTCCAATGAGCAGTTCTTC.